This T cell receptor (beta chain) was documented in a study of control samples from healthy donors and cancer patients. Here immunoSEQ multiplex PCR was the method, and the copy in TCRdb shows in-frame clones only, minus some. The repertoire consists of about 120,000 clones, with approximately 90% occurring once and the leading ten covering 1.1%. V gave up 6 bases and J gave up 2 bases, with 17 bases separating them. Germline assignment: CDR1 MNHEY and CDR2 SVGAGI. This CDR3 has 15 amino acids. The sequenced material came from PBMCs. The receptor's source is a woman between 45 and 65 years old with colorectal cancer. The genes are TRBV6-5 and TRBJ2-7, with D perhaps being TRBD1 or TRBD2 (5 bases each). The CDR3 spells CASSSPGRGTYEQYF. The CDR3 coding sequence is TGTGCCAGCAGCAGTCCGGGACGCGGAACCTACGAGCAGTACTTC.